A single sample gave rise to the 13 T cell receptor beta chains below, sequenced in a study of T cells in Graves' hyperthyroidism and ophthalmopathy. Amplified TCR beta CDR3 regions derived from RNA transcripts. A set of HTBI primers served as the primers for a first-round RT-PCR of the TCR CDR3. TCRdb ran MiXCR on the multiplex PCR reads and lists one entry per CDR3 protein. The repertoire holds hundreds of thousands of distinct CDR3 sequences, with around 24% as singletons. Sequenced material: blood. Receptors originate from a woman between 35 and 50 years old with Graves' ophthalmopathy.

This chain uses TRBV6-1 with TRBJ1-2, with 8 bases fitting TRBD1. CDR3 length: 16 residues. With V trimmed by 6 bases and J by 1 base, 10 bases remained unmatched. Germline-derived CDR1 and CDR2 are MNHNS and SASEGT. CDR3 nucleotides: TGTGCCAGCAGCCGGGACAGGTACATAGATAACTATGGCTACACCTTC. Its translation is CASSRDRYIDNYGYTF.

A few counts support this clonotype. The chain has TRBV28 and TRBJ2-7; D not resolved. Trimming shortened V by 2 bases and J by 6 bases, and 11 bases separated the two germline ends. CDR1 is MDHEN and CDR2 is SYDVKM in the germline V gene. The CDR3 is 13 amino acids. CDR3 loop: CASSLTGWSEQYF. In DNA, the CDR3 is TGTGCCAGCAGTTTAACCGGTTGGAGCGAGCAGTACTTC.

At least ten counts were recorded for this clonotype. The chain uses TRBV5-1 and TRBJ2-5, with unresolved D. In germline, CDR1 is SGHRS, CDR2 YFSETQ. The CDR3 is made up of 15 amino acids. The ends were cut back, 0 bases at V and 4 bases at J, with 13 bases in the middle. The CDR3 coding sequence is TGCGCCAGCAGCTTGGTAAGGAGCTCCGGAGAGACCCAGTACTTC. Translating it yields CASSLVRSSGETQYF.

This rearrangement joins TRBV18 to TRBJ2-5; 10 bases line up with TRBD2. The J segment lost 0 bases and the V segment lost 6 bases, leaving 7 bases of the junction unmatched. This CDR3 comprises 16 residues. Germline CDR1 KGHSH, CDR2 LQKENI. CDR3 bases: TGTGCCAGCTCTGCTACTAGCGGGGAGTACCAAGAGACCCAGTACTTC. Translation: CASSATSGEYQETQYF. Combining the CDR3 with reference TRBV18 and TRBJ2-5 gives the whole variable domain NAGVMQNPRHLVRRRGQEARLRCSPMKGHSHVYWYRQLPEEGLKFMVYLQKENIIDESGMPKERFSAEFPKEGPSILRIQQVVRGDSAAYFCASSATSGEYQETQYFGPGTRLLVL.

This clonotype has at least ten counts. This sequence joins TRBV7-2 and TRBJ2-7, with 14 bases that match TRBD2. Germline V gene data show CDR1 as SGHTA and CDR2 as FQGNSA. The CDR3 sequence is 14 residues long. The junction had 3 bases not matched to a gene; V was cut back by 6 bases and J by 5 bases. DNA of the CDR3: TGTGCCAGCAGGGGACTAGCGGGAGTTAACGAGCAGTACTTC. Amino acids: CASRGLAGVNEQYF.

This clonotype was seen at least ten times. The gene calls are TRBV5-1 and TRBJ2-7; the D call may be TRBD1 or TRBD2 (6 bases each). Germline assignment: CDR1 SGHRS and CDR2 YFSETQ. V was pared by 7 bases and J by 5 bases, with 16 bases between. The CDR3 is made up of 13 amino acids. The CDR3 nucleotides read TGCGCCAGCCCGGAGGGGGGTTACCACGAGCAGTACTTC. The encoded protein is CASPEGGYHEQYF.

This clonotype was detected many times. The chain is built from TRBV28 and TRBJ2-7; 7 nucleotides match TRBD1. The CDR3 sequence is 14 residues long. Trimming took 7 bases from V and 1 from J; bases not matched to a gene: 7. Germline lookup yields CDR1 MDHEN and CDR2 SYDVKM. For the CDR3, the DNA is TGTGCCAGCACCCCCGGGACAGTATCCTACGAGCAGTACTTC. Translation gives CASTPGTVSYEQYF. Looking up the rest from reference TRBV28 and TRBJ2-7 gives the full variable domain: DVKVTQSSRYLVKRTGEKVFLECVQDMDHENMFWYRQDPGLGLRLIYFSYDVKMKEKGDIPEGYSVSREKKERFSLILESASTNQTSMYLCASTPGTVSYEQYFGPGTRLTVT.

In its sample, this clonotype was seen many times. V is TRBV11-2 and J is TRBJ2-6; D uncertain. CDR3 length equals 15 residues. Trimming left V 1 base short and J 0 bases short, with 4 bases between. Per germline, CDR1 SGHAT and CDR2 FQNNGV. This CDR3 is CASSLGSSGANVLTF. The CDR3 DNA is TGTGCCAGCAGCTTAGGCAGCTCTGGGGCCAACGTCCTGACTTTC.

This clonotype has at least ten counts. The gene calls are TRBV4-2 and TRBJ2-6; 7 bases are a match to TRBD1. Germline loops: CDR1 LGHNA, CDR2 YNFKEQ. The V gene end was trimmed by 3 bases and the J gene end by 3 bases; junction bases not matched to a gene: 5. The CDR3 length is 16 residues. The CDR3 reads CASSHDRVGGANVLTF. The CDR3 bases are TGTGCCAGCAGCCATGACAGGGTCGGTGGGGCCAACGTCCTGACTTTC.

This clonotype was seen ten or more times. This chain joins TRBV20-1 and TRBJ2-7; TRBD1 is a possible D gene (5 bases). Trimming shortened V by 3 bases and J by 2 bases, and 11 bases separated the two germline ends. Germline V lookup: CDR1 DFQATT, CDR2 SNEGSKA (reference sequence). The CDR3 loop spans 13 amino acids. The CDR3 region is CSASGAETYEQYF. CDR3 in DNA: TGCAGTGCTAGTGGGGCGGAAACCTACGAGCAGTACTTC.

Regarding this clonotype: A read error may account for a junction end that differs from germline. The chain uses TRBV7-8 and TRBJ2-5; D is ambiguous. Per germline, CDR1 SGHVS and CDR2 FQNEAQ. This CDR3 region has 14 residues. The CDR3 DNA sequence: TGTGCCAGCAGCTTAGCGGTTCAGGCGGAGACCCAATACTTC. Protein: CASSLAVQAETQYF.

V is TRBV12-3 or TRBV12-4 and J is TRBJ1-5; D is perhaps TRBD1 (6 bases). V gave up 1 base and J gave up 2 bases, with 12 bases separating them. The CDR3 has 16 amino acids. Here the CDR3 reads CASSLGGAYGNQPQHF. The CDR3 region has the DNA TGTGCCAGCAGTTTAGGGGGGGCCTACGGCAATCAGCCCCAGCATTTT.

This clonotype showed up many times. In DNA, the CDR3 is TGCGCCAGCAGCCAAGATTTGGGGGGCGCGGGACAGCCCCAGCATTTT. This sequence encodes CASSQDLGGAGQPQHF. The chain couples TRBV4-1 to TRBJ1-5, with TRBD1 as a possible D gene (6 bases). CDR3 length equals 16 residues. V lost 0 bases, J lost 7 bases, and 16 bases lay in between. CDR1 is MGHRA, CDR2 YSYEKL, per germline.